Listed below are T cell receptor beta chains from one sample, sequenced in a study of T cells after yellow fever vaccination. TCRdb independently ran MiXCR on the 5' RACE reads; one entry per CDR3 protein. This sample yields over 200,000 distinct CDR3 sequences, of which around 6.7% are seen a single time; 1% to 1.2% belongs to the top ten. Sequenced here: CD4+ T cells sorted from PBMCs, sampled on the day of the yellow fever booster vaccination. All receptors derive from a man aged 25 to 40 who received the YFV17D yellow fever vaccine. CDR3s include the opening cysteine and the closing phenylalanine or tryptophan.

J	V	CDR3
TRBJ2-5	TRBV20-1	CSARTSGSLIQETQYF
TRBJ1-5	TRBV18	CASSSGNQPQHF
TRBJ2-1	TRBV7-9	CASSQLAGDEQFF
TRBJ1-2	TRBV15	CATSRVRGGYGYTF
TRBJ2-1	TRBV7-3	CARSLRGVTSGLSYNEQFF
TRBJ2-7	TRBV28	CASSLIGGGYYEQYF
TRBJ2-7	TRBV12-3/TRBV12-4	CASSRQELYEQYF
TRBJ2-7	TRBV7-2	CASSLALLAGEQYF
TRBJ1-5	TRBV15	CATSRDLNQPQHF
TRBJ2-3	TRBV5-6	CASSPRLAGCTF
TRBJ2-4	TRBV12-3/TRBV12-4	CASTLGQGLAKNIQYF
TRBJ1-2	TRBV30	CAWTFGRRGYTF
TRBJ2-5	TRBV5-1	CASSLASGVGETQYF
TRBJ2-2	TRBV7-6	CASGPWGTLVGELFF
TRBJ2-5	TRBV12-3/TRBV12-4	CASSFLGGETQYF
TRBJ2-5	TRBV20-1	CSASKAGGETQYF
TRBJ2-1	TRBV5-8	CASSLLAGAASGNEQFF